What follows is one T cell receptor beta chain and its context. Its antigen is as yet unknown. Per germline, CDR1 MNHNS and CDR2 SASEGT. This CDR3 is built from 15 residues. J lost 2 bases, V lost 7 bases, and 7 bases had no gene match. The data belong to a study of T cell repertoires in cytomegalovirus infection. Study summary: TCR beta signatures that were public indicated CMV infection and matching HLA type. Findings and caveats of the study: CMV-specific TCR beta clonotypes restricted by HLA-C dominated the ex vivo response. Accumulated public TCR beta family frequency recognized individuals carrying CMV together with the relevant HLA.

Via MiXCR, TCRdb re-called the reads, giving one row per CDR3 protein. The table shows under 350,000 distinct CDR3 sequences, with approximately 9.5% occurring only once. The TCR was taken from a human donor in good health (CMV status not recorded). Some clones in this sample may be carry-over from other donors' samples. The gene calls are TRBV6-1 and TRBJ1-3; 8 bases line up with TRBD1. The specimen was PBMCs. This CDR3 reads CASIHLDRAGNTIYF. The CDR3, as DNA: TGTGCCAGCATTCACCTGGACAGGGCTGGAAACACCATATATTTT.